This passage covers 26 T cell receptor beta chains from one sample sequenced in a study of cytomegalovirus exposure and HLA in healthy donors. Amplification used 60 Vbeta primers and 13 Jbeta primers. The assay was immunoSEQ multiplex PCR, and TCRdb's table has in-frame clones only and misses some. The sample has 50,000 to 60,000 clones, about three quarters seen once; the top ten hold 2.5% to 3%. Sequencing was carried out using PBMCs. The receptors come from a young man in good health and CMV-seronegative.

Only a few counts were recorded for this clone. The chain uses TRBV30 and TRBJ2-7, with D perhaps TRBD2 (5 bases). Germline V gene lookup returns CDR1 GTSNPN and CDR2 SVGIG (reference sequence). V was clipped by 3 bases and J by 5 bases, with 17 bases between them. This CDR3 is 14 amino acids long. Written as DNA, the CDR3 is TGTGCCTGGAGAAGATGTCACGGGGATCACGAGCAGTACTTC. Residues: CAWRRCHGDHEQYF.

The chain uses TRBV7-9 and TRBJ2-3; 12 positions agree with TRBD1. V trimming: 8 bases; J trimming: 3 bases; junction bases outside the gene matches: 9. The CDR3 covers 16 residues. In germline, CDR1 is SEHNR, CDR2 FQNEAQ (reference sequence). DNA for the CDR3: TGTGCCAGCGGACCTACGGGACAGGGGGCTACAGATACGCAGTATTTT. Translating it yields CASGPTGQGATDTQYF.

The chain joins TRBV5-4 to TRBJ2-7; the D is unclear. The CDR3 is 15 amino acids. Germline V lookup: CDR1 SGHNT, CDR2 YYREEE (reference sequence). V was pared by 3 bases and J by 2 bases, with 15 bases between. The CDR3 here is CASSSMGSYAYEQYF. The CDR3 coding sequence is TGTGCCAGCAGCTCAATGGGCAGCTATGCCTACGAGCAGTACTTC.

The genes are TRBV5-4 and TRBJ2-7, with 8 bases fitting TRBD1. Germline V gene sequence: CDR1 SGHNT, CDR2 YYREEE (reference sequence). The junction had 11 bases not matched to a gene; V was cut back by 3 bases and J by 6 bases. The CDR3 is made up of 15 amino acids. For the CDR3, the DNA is TGTGCCAGCAGCTGGCCGGGACAGGCGGCCTCCGAGCAGTACTTC. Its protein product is CASSWPGQAASEQYF.

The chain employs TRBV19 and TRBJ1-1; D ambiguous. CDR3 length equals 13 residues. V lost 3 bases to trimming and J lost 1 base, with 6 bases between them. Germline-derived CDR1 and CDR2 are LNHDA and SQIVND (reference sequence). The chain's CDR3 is CASSIQANTEAFF. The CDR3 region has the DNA TGTGCCAGTAGTATCCAGGCGAACACTGAAGCTTTCTTT.

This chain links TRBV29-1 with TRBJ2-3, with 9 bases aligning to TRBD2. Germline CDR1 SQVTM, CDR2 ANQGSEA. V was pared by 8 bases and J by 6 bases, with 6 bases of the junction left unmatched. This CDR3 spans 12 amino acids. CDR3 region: CSFRREGDTQYF. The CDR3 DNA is TGCAGCTTCAGGCGGGAGGGCGATACGCAGTATTTT.

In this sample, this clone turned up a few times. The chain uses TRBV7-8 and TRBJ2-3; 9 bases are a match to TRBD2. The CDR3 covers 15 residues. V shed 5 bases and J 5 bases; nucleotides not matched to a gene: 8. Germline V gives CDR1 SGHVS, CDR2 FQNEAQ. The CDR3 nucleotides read TGTGCCAGCAGCCCAATAGCGGGAGTGGGAGATACGCAGTATTTT. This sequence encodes CASSPIAGVGDTQYF.

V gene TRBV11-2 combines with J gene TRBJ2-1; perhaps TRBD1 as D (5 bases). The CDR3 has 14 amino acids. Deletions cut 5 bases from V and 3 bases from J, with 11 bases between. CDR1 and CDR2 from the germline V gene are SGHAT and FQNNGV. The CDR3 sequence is CASSPQGIYNEQFF. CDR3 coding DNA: TGTGCCAGCAGCCCTCAGGGTATCTACAATGAGCAGTTCTTC.

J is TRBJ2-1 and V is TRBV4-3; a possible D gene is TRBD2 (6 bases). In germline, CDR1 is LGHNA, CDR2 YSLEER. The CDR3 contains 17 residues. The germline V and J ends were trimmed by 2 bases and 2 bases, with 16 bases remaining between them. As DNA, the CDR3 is TGCGCCAGCAGCCAACATACGCGGGACGGAGCCTACAATGAGCAGTTCTTC. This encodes CASSQHTRDGAYNEQFF.

DNA for the CDR3: TGTGCCAGCAGTAGCGGCTACACCGGGGAGCTGTTTTTT. This gives the protein CASSSGYTGELFF. This chain joins TRBV2 and TRBJ2-2, with D maybe TRBD2 (5 bases). V lost 5 bases, J lost 3 bases, and 7 bases lay in between. The CDR3 has 13 residues. From germline, CDR1 is SNHLY and CDR2 FYNNEI.

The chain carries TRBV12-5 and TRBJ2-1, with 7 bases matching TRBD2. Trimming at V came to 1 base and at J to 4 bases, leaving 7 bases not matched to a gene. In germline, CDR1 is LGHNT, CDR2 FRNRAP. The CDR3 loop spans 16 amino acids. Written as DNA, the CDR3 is TGTGCTAGTGGTTTGGGCGGGGGAGGGAGATACAATGAGCAGTTCTTC. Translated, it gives CASGLGGGGRYNEQFF.

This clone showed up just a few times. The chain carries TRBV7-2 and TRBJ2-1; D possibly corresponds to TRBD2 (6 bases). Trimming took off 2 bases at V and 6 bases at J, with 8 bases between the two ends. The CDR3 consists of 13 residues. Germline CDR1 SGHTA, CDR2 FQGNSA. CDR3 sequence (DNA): TGTGCCAGCAGCTTAAGGGGAGGCAATGAGCAGTTCTTC. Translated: CASSLRGGNEQFF. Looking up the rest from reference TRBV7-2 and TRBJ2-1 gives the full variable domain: GAGVSQSPSNKVTEKGKDVELRCDPISGHTALYWYRQSLGQGLEFLIYFQGNSAPDKSGLPSDRFSAERTGGSVSTLTIQRTQQEDSAVYLCASSLRGGNEQFFGPGTRLTVL.

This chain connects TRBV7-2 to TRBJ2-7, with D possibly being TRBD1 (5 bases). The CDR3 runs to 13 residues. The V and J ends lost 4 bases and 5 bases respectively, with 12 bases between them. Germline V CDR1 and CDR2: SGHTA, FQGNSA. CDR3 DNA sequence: TGTGCCAGCAGCTCGCAGGGTACGAACGAGCAGTACTTC. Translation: CASSSQGTNEQYF.

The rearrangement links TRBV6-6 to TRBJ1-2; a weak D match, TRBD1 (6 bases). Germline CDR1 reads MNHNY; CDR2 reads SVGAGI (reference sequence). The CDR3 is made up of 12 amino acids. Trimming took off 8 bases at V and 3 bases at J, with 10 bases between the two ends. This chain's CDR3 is CASSHRDYGYTF. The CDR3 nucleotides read TGTGCCAGCTCCCACAGGGACTATGGCTACACCTTC.

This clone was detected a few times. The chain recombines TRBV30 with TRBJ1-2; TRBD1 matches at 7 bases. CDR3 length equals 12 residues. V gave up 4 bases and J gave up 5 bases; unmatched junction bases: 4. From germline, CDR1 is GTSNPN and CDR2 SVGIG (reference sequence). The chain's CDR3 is CAWKAQGYGYTF. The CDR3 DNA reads TGTGCCTGGAAAGCACAGGGGTATGGCTACACCTTC.

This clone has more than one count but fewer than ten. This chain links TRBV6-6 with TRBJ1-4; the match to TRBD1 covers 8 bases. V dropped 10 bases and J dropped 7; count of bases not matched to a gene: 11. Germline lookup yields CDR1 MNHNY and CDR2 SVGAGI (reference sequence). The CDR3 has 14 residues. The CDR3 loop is CATQMTGVGEKLFF. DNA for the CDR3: TGTGCCACCCAGATGACAGGGGTGGGTGAAAAACTGTTTTTT.

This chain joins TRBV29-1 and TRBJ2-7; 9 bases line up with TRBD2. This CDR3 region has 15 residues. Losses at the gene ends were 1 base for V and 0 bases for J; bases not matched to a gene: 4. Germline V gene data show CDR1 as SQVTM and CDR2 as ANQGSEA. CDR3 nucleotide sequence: TGCAGCGTTGAAGGAGCGGGAGGCCGCTCCTACGAGCAGTACTTC. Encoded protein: CSVEGAGGRSYEQYF.

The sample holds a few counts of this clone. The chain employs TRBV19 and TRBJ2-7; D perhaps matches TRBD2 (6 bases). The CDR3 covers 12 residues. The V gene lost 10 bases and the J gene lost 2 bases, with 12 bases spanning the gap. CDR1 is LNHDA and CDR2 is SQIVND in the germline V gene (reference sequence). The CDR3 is CATVADTYEQYF. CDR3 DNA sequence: TGTGCCACGGTAGCGGATACCTACGAGCAGTACTTC. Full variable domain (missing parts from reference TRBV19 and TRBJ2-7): DGGITQSPKYLFRKEGQNVTLSCEQNLNHDAMYWYRQDPGQGLRLIYYSQIVNDFQKGDIAEGYSVSREKKESFPLTVTSAQKNPTAFYLCATVADTYEQYFGPGTRLTVT.

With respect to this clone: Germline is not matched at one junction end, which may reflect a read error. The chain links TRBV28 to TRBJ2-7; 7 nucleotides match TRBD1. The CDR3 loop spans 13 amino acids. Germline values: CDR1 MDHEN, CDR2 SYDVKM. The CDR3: CASSRDSGSLAHF. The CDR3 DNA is TGTGCCAGCAGCCGGGACAGCGGATCCCTTGCCCACTTC.

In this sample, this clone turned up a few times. The CDR3 coding sequence is TGTGCCTGGACCGGGACAGGGGGCGCGGGGGGTCAGCCCCAGCATTTT. As protein: CAWTGTGGAGGQPQHF. The chain uses TRBV30 and TRBJ1-5, with 12 bases fitting TRBD1. The germline V gene encodes CDR1 GTSNPN and CDR2 SVGIG (reference sequence). V was clipped by 4 bases and J by 6 bases; unmatched bases: 10. This CDR3 is built from 16 residues. Drawing the rest from reference TRBV30 and TRBJ1-5, the complete variable domain is SQTIHQWPATLVQPVGSPLSLECTVEGTSNPNLYWYRQAAGRGLQLLFYSVGIGQISSEVPQNLSASRPQDRQFILSSKKLLLSDSGFYLCAWTGTGGAGGQPQHFGDGTRLSIL.

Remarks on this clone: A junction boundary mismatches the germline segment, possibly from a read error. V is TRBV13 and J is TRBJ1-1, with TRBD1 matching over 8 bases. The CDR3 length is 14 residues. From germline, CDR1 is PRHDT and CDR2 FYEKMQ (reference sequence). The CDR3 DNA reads TGTACCAGCAGCTTCGGACAGGGTCGGTCTGAAGCTTTCTTT. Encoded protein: CTSSFGQGRSEAFF.

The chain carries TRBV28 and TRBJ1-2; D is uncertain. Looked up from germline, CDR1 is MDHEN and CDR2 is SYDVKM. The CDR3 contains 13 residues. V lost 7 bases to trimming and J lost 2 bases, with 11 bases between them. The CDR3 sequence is CASTGRGNYGYTF. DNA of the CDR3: TGTGCCAGCACCGGGCGAGGGAACTATGGCTACACCTTC.

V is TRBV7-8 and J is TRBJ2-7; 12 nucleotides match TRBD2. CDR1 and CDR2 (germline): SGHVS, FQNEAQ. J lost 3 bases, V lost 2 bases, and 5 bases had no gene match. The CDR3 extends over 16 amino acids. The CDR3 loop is CASSLSGLAGFYEQYF. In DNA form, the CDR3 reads TGTGCCAGCAGCTTATCGGGACTAGCGGGTTTCTACGAGCAGTACTTC.

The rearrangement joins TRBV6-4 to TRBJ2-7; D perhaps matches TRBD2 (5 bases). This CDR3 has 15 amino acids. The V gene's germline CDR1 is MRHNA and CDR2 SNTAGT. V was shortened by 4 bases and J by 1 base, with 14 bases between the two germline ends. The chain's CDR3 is CASSVSGSRSYEQYF. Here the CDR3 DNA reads TGTGCCAGCAGTGTGTCGGGATCGCGTTCCTACGAGCAGTACTTC.

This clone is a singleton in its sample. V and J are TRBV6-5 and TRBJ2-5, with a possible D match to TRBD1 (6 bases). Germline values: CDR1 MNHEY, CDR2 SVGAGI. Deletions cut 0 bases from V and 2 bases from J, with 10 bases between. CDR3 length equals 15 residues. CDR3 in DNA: TGTGCCAGCAGTTACTCCCGGGACAAGCAAGAGACCCAGTACTTC. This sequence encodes CASSYSRDKQETQYF.

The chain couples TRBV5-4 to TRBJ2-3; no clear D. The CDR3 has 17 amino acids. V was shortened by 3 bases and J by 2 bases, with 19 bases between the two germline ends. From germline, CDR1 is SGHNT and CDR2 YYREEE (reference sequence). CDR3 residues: CASSSRQQKVITDTQYF. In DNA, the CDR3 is TGTGCCAGCAGCTCGCGCCAACAGAAGGTGATCACAGATACGCAGTATTTT. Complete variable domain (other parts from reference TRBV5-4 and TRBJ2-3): ETGVTQSPTHLIKTRGQQVTLRCSSQSGHNTVSWYQQALGQGPQFIFQYYREEENGRGNFPPRFSGLQFPNYSSELNVNALELDDSALYLCASSSRQQKVITDTQYFGPGTRLTVL.